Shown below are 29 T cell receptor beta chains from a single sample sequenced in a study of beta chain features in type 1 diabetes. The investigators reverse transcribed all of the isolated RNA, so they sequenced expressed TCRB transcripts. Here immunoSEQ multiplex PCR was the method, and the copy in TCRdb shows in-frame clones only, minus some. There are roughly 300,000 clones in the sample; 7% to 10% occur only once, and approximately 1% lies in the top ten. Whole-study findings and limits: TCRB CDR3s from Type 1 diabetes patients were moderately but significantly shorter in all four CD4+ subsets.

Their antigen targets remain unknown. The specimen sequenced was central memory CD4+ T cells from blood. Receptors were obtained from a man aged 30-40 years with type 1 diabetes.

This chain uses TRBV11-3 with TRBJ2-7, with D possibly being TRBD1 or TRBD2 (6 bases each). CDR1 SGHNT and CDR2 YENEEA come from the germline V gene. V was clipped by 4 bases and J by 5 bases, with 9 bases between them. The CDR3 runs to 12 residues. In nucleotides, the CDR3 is TGTGCCAGCAGCTCGGGGGCCGACGAGCAGTACTTC. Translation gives CASSSGADEQYF.

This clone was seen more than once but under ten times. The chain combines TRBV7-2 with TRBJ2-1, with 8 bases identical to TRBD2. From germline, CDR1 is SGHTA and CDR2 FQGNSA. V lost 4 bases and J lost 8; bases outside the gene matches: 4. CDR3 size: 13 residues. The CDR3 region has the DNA TGTGCCAGCAGCTCAGCGGGGGCTTATGAGCAGTTCTTC. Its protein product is CASSSAGAYEQFF.

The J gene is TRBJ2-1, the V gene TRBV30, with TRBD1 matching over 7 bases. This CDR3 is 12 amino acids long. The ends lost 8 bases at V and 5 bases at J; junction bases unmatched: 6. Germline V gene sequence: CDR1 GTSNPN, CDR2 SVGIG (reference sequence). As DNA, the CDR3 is TGTGCCGAGGGACAGAGCCACAATGAGCAGTTCTTC. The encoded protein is CAEGQSHNEQFF.

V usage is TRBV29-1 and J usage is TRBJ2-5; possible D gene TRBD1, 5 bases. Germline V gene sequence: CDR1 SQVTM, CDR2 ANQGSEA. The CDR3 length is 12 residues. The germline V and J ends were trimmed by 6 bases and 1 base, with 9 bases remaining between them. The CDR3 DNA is TGCAGCGTATGGGGCTCCCAAGAGACCCAGTACTTC. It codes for CSVWGSQETQYF.

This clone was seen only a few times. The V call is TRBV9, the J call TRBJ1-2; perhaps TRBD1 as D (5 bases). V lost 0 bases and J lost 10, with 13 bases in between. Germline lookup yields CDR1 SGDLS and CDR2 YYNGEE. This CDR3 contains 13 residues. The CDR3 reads CASSVDDRGTYTF. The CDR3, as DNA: TGTGCCAGCAGCGTAGATGATCGGGGGACCTACACCTTC.

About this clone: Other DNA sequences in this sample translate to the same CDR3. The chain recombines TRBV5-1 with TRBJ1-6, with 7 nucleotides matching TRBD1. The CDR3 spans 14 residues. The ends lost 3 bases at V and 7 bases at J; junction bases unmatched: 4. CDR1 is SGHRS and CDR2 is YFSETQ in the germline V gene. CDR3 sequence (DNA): TGCGCCAGCAGCTCGGGACAGTCCAATTCACCCCTCCACTTT. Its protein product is CASSSGQSNSPLHF.

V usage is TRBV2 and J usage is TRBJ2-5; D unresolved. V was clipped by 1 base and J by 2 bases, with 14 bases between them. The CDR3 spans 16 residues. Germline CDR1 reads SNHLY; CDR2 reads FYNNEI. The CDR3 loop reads CASSEGRTRPQETQYF. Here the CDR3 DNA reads TGTGCCAGCAGTGAAGGTAGAACTCGGCCTCAAGAGACCCAGTACTTC. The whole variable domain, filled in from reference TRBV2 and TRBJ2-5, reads EPEVTQTPSHQVTQMGQEVILRCVPISNHLYFYWYRQILGQKVEFLVSFYNNEISEKSEIFDDQFSVERPDGSNFTLKIRSTKLEDSAMYFCASSEGRTRPQETQYFGPGTRLLVL.

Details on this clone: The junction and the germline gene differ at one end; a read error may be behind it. DNA for the CDR3: TGTGCCAGCAGCTTAGATCGAACAGGGAGGATCTTC. It codes for CASSLDRTGRIF. The rearrangement links TRBV11-2 to TRBJ2-1; the D call may be TRBD1 or TRBD2 (6 bases each). CDR1 is SGHAT and CDR2 is FQNNGV in the germline V gene. There are 12 residues in the CDR3. The full variable domain, with the rest looked up from reference TRBV11-2 and TRBJ2-1, is EAGVAQSPRYKIIEKRQSVAFWCNPISGHATLYWYQQILGQGPKLLIQFQNNGVVDDSQLPKDRFSAERLKGVDSTLKIQPAKLEDSAVYLCASSLDRTGRIFGPGTRLTVL.

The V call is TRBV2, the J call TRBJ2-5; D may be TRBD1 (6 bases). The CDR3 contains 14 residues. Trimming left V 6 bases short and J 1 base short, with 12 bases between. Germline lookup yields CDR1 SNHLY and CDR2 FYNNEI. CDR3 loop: CASSRLDSQETQYF. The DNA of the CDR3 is TGTGCCAGCAGCCGCTTGGACAGCCAAGAGACCCAGTACTTC. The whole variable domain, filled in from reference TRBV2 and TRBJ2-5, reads EPEVTQTPSHQVTQMGQEVILRCVPISNHLYFYWYRQILGQKVEFLVSFYNNEISEKSEIFDDQFSVERPDGSNFTLKIRSTKLEDSAMYFCASSRLDSQETQYFGPGTRLLVL.

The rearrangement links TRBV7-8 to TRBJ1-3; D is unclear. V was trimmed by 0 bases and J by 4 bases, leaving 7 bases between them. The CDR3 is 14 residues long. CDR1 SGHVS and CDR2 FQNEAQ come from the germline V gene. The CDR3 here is CASSLAVGGNTIYF. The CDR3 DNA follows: TGTGCCAGCAGCTTAGCGGTGGGCGGAAACACCATATATTTT.

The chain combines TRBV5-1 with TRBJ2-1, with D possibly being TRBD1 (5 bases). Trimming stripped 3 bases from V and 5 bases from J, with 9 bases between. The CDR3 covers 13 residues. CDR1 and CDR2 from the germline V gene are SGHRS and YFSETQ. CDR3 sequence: CASSSGQNNEQFF. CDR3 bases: TGCGCCAGCAGCTCAGGACAAAACAATGAGCAGTTCTTC.

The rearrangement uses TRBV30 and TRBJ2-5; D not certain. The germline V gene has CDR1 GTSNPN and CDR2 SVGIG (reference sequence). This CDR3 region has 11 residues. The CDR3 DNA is TGTGCGTGGGCAGGACAAGAGACCCAGTACTTC. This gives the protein CAWAGQETQYF.

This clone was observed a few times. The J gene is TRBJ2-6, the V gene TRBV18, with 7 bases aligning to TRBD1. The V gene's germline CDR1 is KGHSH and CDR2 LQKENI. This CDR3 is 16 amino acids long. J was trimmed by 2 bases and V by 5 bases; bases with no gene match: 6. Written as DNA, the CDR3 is TGTGCCAGCTCAGAACAGGGGCCCACTGGGGCCAACGTCCTGACTTTC. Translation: CASSEQGPTGANVLTF.

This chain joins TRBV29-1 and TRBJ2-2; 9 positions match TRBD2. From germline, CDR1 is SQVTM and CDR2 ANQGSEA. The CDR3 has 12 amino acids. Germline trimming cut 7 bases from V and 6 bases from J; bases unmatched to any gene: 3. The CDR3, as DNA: TGCAGCGGGGGACTAGCCTCCGGGGAGCTGTTTTTT. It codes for CSGGLASGELFF.

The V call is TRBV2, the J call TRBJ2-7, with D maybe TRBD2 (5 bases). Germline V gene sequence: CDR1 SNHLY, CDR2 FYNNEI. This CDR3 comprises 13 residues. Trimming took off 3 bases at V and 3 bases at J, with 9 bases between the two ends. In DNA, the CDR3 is TGTGCCAGCAGTGAGGGGAGCAACTACGAGCAGTACTTC. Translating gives CASSEGSNYEQYF.

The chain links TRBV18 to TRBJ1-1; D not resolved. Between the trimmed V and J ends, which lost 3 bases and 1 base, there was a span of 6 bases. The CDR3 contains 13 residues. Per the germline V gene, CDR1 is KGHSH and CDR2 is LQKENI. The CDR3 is CASSPFTNTEAFF. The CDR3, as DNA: TGTGCCAGCTCACCCTTCACGAACACTGAAGCTTTCTTT.

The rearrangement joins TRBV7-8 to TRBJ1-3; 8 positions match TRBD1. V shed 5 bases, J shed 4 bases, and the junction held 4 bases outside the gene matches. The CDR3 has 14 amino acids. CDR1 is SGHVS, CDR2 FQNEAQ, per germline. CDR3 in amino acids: CASSPQGAGNTIYF. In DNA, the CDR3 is TGTGCCAGCAGCCCGCAGGGGGCGGGAAACACCATATATTTT.

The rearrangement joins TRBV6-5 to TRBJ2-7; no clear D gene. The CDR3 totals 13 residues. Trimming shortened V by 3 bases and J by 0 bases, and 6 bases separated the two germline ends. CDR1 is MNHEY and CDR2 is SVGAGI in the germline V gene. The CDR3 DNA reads TGTGCCAGCAGTTATCAGGTCTCCTACGAGCAGTACTTC. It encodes CASSYQVSYEQYF.

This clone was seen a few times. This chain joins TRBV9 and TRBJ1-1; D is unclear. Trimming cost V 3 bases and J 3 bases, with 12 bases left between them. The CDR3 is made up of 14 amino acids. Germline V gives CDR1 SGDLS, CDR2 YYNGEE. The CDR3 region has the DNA TGTGCCAGCAGCGGTGGAGGCGGGCACACTGAAGCTTTCTTT. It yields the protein CASSGGGGHTEAFF.

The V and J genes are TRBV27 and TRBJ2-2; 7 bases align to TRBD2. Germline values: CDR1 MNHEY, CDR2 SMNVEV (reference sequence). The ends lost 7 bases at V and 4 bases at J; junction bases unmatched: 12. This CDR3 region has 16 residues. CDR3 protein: CASTPAAGAVTGELFF. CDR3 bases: TGTGCCAGCACCCCGGCGGCGGGAGCGGTCACCGGGGAGCTGTTTTTT.

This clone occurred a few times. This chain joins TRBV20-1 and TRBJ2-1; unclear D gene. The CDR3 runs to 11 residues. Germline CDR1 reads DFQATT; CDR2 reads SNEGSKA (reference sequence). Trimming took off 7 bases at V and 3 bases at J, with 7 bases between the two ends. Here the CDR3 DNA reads TGCAGTGTGGGGATCTACAATGAGCAGTTCTTC. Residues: CSVGIYNEQFF.

The CDR3: CASSQEETQYF. CDR3 coding DNA: TGCGCCAGCAGCCAAGAAGAGACCCAGTACTTC. J is TRBJ2-5 and V is TRBV4-1; D unclear. Germline V gene sequence: CDR1 MGHRA, CDR2 YSYEKL. There are 11 residues in the CDR3. Trimming stripped 0 bases from V and 4 bases from J, with 0 bases between.

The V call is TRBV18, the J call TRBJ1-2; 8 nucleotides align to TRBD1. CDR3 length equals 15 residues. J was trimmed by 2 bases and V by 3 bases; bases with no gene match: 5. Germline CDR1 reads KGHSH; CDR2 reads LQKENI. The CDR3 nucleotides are TGTGCCAGCTCACCGGGACAGGCAAAGAACTATGGCTACACCTTC. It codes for CASSPGQAKNYGYTF.

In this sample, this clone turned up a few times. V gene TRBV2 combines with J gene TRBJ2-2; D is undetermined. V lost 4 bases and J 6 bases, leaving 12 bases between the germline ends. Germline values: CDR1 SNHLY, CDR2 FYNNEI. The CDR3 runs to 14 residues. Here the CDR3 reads CASSVLGSAGELFF. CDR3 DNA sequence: TGTGCCAGCAGTGTGCTGGGGTCGGCCGGGGAGCTGTTTTTT.

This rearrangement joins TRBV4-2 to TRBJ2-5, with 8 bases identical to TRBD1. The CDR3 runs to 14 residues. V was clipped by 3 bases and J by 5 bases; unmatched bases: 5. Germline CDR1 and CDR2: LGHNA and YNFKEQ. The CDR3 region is CASSQGQAAETQYF. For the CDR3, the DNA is TGTGCCAGCAGCCAGGGACAGGCGGCGGAGACCCAGTACTTC.

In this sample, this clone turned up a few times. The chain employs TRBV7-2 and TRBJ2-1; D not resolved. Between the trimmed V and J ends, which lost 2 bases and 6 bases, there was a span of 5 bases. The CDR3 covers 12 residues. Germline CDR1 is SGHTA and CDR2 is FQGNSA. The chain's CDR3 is CASSLLANEQFF. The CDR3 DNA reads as TGTGCCAGCAGCTTATTAGCCAATGAGCAGTTCTTC.

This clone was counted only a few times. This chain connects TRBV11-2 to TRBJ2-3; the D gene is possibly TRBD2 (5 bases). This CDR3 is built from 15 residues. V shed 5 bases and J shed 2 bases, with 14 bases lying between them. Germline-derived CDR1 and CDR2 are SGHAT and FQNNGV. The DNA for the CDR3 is TGTGCCAGCAGCCCACTAGGGAGCACCACAGATACGCAGTATTTT. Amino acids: CASSPLGSTTDTQYF. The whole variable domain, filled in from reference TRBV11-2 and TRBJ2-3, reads EAGVAQSPRYKIIEKRQSVAFWCNPISGHATLYWYQQILGQGPKLLIQFQNNGVVDDSQLPKDRFSAERLKGVDSTLKIQPAKLEDSAVYLCASSPLGSTTDTQYFGPGTRLTVL.

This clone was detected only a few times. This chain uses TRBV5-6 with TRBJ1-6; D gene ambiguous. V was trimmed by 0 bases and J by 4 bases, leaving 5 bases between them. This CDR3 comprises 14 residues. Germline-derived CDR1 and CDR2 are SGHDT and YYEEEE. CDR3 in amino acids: CASSLAGYNSPLHF. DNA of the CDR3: TGTGCCAGCAGCTTGGCCGGGTATAATTCACCCCTCCACTTT.

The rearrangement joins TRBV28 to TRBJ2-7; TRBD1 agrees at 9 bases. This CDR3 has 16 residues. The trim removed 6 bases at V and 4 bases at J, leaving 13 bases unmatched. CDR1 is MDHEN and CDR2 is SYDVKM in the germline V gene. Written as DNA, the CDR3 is TGTGCCAGCAGCCATCTGGGGACAGGGTGGCGATACGAGCAGTACTTC. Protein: CASSHLGTGWRYEQYF.